This TCR beta chain came from a study of vaccination and CD4 T cells after COVID-19. At the level of the study: Overlapping spike peptides of SARS-CoV-2, HCoV-NL63, HCoV-OC43 and HCoV-229E were used, and cells were stimulated with them. Every culture used as a control got a CEFX pool, an HIV-1 Nef pool, or no peptide.

Sequenced with the Oncomine TCR Beta short-read assay was DNA taken from cultured CD4+ T cells. TCRdb fed the PCR reads into MiXCR, producing one record per CDR3 protein. The data show about 14,000 distinct CDR3 sequences, more than 35% seen once. This CDR3 spans 14 amino acids. Germline V gene lookup returns CDR1 SEHNR and CDR2 FQNEAQ (reference sequence). Trimming removed 5 bases at V and 2 bases at J, with 11 bases between. This clonotype was counted between two and nine times. Its target is not known. Treatment defined: roughly 10-day PBMC culture with coronavirus spike peptide pools or control peptides (ViraFEST assay). In the ViraFEST assay, peptide-pool expansion preceded TCR sequencing of expanded clonotypes.

Sample: CD4+ T cells from blood, cultured in vitro, taken after SARS-CoV-2 vaccination. This clonotype was sampled from a human donor who had recovered from COVID-19. The V call is TRBV7-9, the J call TRBJ2-3; possible D gene TRBD2, 5 bases. This CDR3 is CASSPERYTDTQYF. The CDR3 region has the DNA TGTGCCAGCAGCCCCGAGCGGTACACAGATACGCAGTATTTT.